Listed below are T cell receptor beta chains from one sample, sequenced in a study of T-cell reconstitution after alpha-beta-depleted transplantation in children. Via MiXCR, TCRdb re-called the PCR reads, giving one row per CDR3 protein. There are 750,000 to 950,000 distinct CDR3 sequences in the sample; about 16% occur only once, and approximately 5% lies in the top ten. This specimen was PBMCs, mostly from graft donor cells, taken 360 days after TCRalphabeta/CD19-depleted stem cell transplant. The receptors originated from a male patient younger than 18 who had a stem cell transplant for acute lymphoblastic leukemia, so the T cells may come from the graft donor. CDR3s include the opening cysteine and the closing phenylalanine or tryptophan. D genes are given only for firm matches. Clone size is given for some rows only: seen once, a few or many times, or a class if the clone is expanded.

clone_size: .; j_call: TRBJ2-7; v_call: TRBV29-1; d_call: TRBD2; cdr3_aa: CSVEKLATSVSYEQYF; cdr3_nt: TGCAGCGTTGAAAAGTTGGCGACTAGCGTCTCCTACGAGCAGTACTTC
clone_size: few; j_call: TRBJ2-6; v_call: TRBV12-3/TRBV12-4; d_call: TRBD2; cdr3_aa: CASSPSGLAGVPGANVLTF; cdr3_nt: TGTGCCAGCAGTCCCTCGGGACTAGCGGGAGTCCCTGGGGCCAACGTCCTGACTTTC
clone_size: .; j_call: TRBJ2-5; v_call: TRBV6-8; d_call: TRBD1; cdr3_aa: CASNFAAQGERQETQYF; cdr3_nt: TGTGCCAGTAACTTCGCTGCACAGGGGGAAAGGCAAGAGACCCAGTACTTC
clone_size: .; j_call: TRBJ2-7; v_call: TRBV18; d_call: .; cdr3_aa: CASSLAGERAYEQYF; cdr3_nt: TGTGCCAGCTCACTGGCAGGAGAACGTGCCTACGAGCAGTACTTC
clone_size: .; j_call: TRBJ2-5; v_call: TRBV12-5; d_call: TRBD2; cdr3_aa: CASAPKRPGLAGGQETQYF; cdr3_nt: TGTGCTAGTGCCCCCAAAAGGCCGGGACTAGCGGGAGGACAAGAGACCCAGTACTTC
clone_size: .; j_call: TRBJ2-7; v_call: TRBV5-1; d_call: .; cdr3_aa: CASSLVHSSMEQYF; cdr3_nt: TGCGCCAGCAGCTTGGTCCACAGCAGCATGGAGCAGTACTTC
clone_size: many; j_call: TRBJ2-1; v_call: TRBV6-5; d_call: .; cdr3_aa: CASSYSSGVGNEQFF; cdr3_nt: TGTGCCAGCAGTTACTCATCGGGAGTCGGCAATGAGCAGTTCTTC
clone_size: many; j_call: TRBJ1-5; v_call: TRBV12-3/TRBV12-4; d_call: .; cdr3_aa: CASSLSGLGQPQHF; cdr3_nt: TGTGCCAGCAGTTTATCAGGGTTGGGGCAGCCCCAGCATTTT
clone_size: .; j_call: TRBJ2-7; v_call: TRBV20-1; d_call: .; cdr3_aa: CSARAPRRPKEQYF; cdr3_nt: TGCAGTGCTAGGGCCCCAAGAAGGCCGAAGGAGCAGTACTTC
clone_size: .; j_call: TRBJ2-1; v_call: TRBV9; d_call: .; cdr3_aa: CASSVGSSMDEQFF; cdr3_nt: TGTGCCAGCAGCGTAGGATCTTCCATGGATGAGCAGTTCTTC
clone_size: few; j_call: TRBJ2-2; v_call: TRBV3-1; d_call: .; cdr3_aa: CASSQGAPNTGELFF; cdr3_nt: TGTGCCAGCAGCCAAGGGGCGCCGAACACCGGGGAGCTGTTTTTT
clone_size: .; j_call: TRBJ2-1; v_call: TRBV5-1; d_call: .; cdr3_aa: CASSAGLKSYNEQFF; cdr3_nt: TGCGCCAGCAGCGCGGGACTCAAGTCCTACAATGAGCAGTTCTTC
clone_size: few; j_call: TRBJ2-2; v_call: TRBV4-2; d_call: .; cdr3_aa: CASSQDSGVGELFF; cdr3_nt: TGTGCCAGCAGCCAAGACTCGGGGGTCGGGGAGCTGTTTTTT
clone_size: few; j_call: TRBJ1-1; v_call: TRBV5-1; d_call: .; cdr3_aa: CASSLPLKQGLNTEAFF; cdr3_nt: TGCGCCAGCAGCTTGCCCCTAAAACAGGGACTGAACACTGAAGCTTTCTTT
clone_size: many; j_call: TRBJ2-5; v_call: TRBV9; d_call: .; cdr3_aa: CASSVGVAETQYF; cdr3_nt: TGTGCCAGCAGCGTAGGGGTTGCGGAGACCCAGTACTTC
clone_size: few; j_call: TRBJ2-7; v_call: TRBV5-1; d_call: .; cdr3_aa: CASSFGREGARYQQYF; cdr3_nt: TGCGCCAGCAGCTTCGGCAGGGAAGGGGCCCGTTACCAGCAGTACTTC
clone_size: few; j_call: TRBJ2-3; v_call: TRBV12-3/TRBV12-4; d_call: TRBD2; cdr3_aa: CASSQLAGVLYYF; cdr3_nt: TGTGCCAGCAGCCAACTAGCGGGAGTACTCTACTATTTT
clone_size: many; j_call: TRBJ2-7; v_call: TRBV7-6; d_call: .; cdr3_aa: CASVKQGTSYEQYF; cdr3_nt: TGTGCCAGCGTGAAGCAGGGGACGAGCTACGAGCAGTACTTC
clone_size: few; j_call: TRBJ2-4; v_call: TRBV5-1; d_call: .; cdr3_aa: CASSQDQLAKNIQYF; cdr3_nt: TGCGCCAGCAGTCAGGATCAGCTAGCCAAAAACATTCAGTACTTC
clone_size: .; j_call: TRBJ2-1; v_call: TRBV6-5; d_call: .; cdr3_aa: CASSYNAGGPYNEQFF; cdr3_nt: TGTGCCAGCAGTTATAACGCGGGCGGCCCCTACAATGAGCAGTTCTTC
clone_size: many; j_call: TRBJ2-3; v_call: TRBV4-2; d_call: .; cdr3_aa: CASSQDGRGSTDTQYF; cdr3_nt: TGTGCCAGCAGCCAAGATGGCCGGGGGAGCACAGATACGCAGTATTTT
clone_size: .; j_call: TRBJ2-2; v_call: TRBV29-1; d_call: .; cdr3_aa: CSVDGTTNTGELFF; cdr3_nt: TGCAGCGTTGATGGGACAACGAACACCGGGGAGCTGTTTTTT
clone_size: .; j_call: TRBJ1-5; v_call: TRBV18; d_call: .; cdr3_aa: CASSHDRTSNQPQHF; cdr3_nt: TGTGCCAGCTCACACGACAGGACCAGCAATCAGCCCCAGCATTTT
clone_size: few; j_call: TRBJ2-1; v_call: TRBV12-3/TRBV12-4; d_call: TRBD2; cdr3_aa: CASSLWGGRYNEQFF; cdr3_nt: TGTGCCAGCAGCCTATGGGGGGGAAGGTACAATGAGCAGTTCTTC
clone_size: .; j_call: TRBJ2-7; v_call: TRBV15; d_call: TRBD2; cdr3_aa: CATSRESGGQQYF; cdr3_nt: TGTGCCACCAGCAGAGAATCGGGAGGGCAGCAGTACTTC